This T cell receptor (beta chain) appears in the sequencing data of a study of blood T cell repertoires in COVID-19. Study-level information: There were acute and convalescent COVID-19 samples, and they came from the United States, Italy and Spain.

Germline V gene sequence: CDR1 SGDLS, CDR2 YYNGEE. V shed 4 bases and J 3 bases; nucleotides not matched to a gene: 12. The CDR3 has 17 residues. Measured with immunoSEQ multiplex PCR; TCRdb has only the in-frame clones, and not every one. The sample includes approximately 63,000 clones, 75% to 95% seen only once; the top ten take 8.6%. V gene TRBV9 combines with J gene TRBJ2-1; 8 bases are shared with TRBD2. The TCR sequence derives from a human donor in a cohort sampled during active COVID-19. Sequences were obtained from peripheral blood. The CDR3 bases are TGTGCCAGCAGCCCCCGTGGAGGTAGCGGGGTCTACAATGAGCAGTTCTTC. It specifies CASSPRGGSGVYNEQFF.